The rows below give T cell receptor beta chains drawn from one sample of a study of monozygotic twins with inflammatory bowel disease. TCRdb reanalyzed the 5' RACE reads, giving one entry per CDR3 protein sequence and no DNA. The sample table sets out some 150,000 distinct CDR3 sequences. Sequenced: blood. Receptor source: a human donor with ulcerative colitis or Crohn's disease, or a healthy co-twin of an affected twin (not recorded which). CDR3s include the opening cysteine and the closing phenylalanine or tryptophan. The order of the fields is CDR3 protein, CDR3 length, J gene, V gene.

CDR3 protein: CASSQAVSLTDTQYF
CDR3 length: 15
J gene: TRBJ2-3
V gene: TRBV4-3

CDR3 protein: CAWSRQSGNTIYF
CDR3 length: 13
J gene: TRBJ1-3
V gene: TRBV30

CDR3 protein: CASSPTRAAGANVLTF
CDR3 length: 16
J gene: TRBJ2-6
V gene: TRBV18

CDR3 protein: CASSLGVPDAEAFF
CDR3 length: 14
J gene: TRBJ1-1
V gene: TRBV7-9

CDR3 protein: CATSTGLAGGLGLEQFF
CDR3 length: 17
J gene: TRBJ2-1
V gene: TRBV15

CDR3 protein: CASSPPRTGYTDTQYF
CDR3 length: 16
J gene: TRBJ2-3
V gene: TRBV18

CDR3 protein: CASSFRDRLNNEQFF
CDR3 length: 15
J gene: TRBJ2-1
V gene: TRBV5-1

CDR3 protein: CASSQVVHRGGEAKNIQYF
CDR3 length: 19
J gene: TRBJ2-4
V gene: TRBV3-1

CDR3 protein: CSATHGRVGGELFF
CDR3 length: 14
J gene: TRBJ2-2
V gene: TRBV29-1

CDR3 protein: CASSLVAPNEQFF
CDR3 length: 13
J gene: TRBJ2-1
V gene: TRBV27

CDR3 protein: CASSPVGGTNTEAFF
CDR3 length: 15
J gene: TRBJ1-1
V gene: TRBV5-1

CDR3 protein: CASRKTSGSETQYF
CDR3 length: 14
J gene: TRBJ2-5
V gene: TRBV6-2/TRBV6-3

CDR3 protein: CASSYSRTSGGNTIYF
CDR3 length: 16
J gene: TRBJ1-3
V gene: TRBV6-5

CDR3 protein: CASSLAQTGTGLIGYTF
CDR3 length: 17
J gene: TRBJ1-2
V gene: TRBV7-2

CDR3 protein: CASSLDRASALHF
CDR3 length: 13
J gene: TRBJ1-6
V gene: TRBV5-1

CDR3 protein: CASSLSVSRWGKSSYEQYF
CDR3 length: 19
J gene: TRBJ2-7
V gene: TRBV12-3/TRBV12-4

CDR3 protein: CASSLGRGGGYNEQFF
CDR3 length: 16
J gene: TRBJ2-1
V gene: TRBV7-6

CDR3 protein: CASTPSGQGWSPLHF
CDR3 length: 15
J gene: TRBJ1-6
V gene: TRBV27

CDR3 protein: CASSSRTGLADTDTQYF
CDR3 length: 17
J gene: TRBJ2-3
V gene: TRBV7-2

CDR3 protein: CASSSYGRAETQYF
CDR3 length: 14
J gene: TRBJ2-5
V gene: TRBV28

CDR3 protein: CASSLASLNTGELFF
CDR3 length: 15
J gene: TRBJ2-2
V gene: TRBV11-3

CDR3 protein: CASSLGAGTEAFF
CDR3 length: 13
J gene: TRBJ1-1
V gene: TRBV5-1

CDR3 protein: CASSPDPQGSYGYTF
CDR3 length: 15
J gene: TRBJ1-2
V gene: TRBV11-2

CDR3 protein: CASSFGGASVVEAFF
CDR3 length: 15
J gene: TRBJ1-1
V gene: TRBV19

CDR3 protein: CASSFRTGRYF
CDR3 length: 11
J gene: TRBJ2-7
V gene: TRBV6-6

CDR3 protein: CASLWRGTRTDTQYF
CDR3 length: 15
J gene: TRBJ2-3
V gene: TRBV6-1

CDR3 protein: CASRSGLAPAANNEQFF
CDR3 length: 17
J gene: TRBJ2-1
V gene: TRBV5-1

CDR3 protein: CASSRPGPAGHTQYF
CDR3 length: 15
J gene: TRBJ2-3
V gene: TRBV6-1

CDR3 protein: CASSTGTGQFAFF
CDR3 length: 13
J gene: TRBJ1-1
V gene: TRBV5-1

CDR3 protein: CASSITRLDSPLHF
CDR3 length: 14
J gene: TRBJ1-6
V gene: TRBV12-3/TRBV12-4

CDR3 protein: CAIRPGQGWVGELFF
CDR3 length: 15
J gene: TRBJ2-2
V gene: TRBV10-3

CDR3 protein: CANRISGSYEQYF
CDR3 length: 13
J gene: TRBJ2-7
V gene: TRBV12-3/TRBV12-4

CDR3 protein: CASSEAGRPHMQYF
CDR3 length: 14
J gene: TRBJ2-4
V gene: TRBV6-1

CDR3 protein: CASRSAGSETQYF
CDR3 length: 13
J gene: TRBJ2-5
V gene: TRBV28

CDR3 protein: CASSYTENTEAFF
CDR3 length: 13
J gene: TRBJ1-1
V gene: TRBV6-6

CDR3 protein: CSAWDRDSQPQHF
CDR3 length: 13
J gene: TRBJ1-5
V gene: TRBV20-1

CDR3 protein: CAISREQGKGTEAFF
CDR3 length: 15
J gene: TRBJ1-1
V gene: TRBV10-3

CDR3 protein: CASSPGGRNFYEQYF
CDR3 length: 15
J gene: TRBJ2-7
V gene: TRBV18

CDR3 protein: CASSLVAGSYEQYF
CDR3 length: 14
J gene: TRBJ2-7
V gene: TRBV5-6

CDR3 protein: CASSATYTDTQYF
CDR3 length: 13
J gene: TRBJ2-3
V gene: TRBV18

CDR3 protein: CASSLWQSGIGNTIYF
CDR3 length: 16
J gene: TRBJ1-3
V gene: TRBV7-6

CDR3 protein: CSARGQGKDEQYF
CDR3 length: 13
J gene: TRBJ2-7
V gene: TRBV20-1

CDR3 protein: CASSTGQGYGYTF
CDR3 length: 13
J gene: TRBJ1-2
V gene: TRBV19

CDR3 protein: CSAIFRGSTDTQYF
CDR3 length: 14
J gene: TRBJ2-3
V gene: TRBV20-1

CDR3 protein: CASSGPGGVVKNIQYF
CDR3 length: 16
J gene: TRBJ2-4
V gene: TRBV28

CDR3 protein: CASSLELAGVGEQYF
CDR3 length: 15
J gene: TRBJ2-7
V gene: TRBV11-2

CDR3 protein: CASSPRTSLGEQFF
CDR3 length: 14
J gene: TRBJ2-1
V gene: TRBV11-2

CDR3 protein: CASSLVSRDRINSPLHF
CDR3 length: 17
J gene: TRBJ1-6
V gene: TRBV5-5

CDR3 protein: CAISNSEDGTGMPPLHF
CDR3 length: 17
J gene: TRBJ1-6
V gene: TRBV10-3

CDR3 protein: CSVEARLAMVPEQFF
CDR3 length: 15
J gene: TRBJ2-1
V gene: TRBV29-1

CDR3 protein: CSAPPSTGGNSPLHF
CDR3 length: 15
J gene: TRBJ1-6
V gene: TRBV20-1

CDR3 protein: CASGPGQKETQYF
CDR3 length: 13
J gene: TRBJ2-5
V gene: TRBV10-2

CDR3 protein: CSVATGGGEQYF
CDR3 length: 12
J gene: TRBJ2-7
V gene: TRBV29-1

CDR3 protein: CASSLGQGEAFF
CDR3 length: 12
J gene: TRBJ1-1
V gene: TRBV5-6

CDR3 protein: CAISQENSDEKLFF
CDR3 length: 14
J gene: TRBJ1-4
V gene: TRBV10-3